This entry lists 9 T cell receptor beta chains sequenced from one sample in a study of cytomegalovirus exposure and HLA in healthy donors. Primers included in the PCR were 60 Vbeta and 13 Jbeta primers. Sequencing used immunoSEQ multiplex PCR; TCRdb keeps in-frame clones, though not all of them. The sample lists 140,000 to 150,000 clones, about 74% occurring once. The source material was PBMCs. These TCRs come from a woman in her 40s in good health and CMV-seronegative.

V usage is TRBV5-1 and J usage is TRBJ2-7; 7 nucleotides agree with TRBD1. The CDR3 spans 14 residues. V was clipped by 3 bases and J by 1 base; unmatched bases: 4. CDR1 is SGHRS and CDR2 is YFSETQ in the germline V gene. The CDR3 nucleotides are TGCGCCAGCAGCTGGGACAGTATATCCTACGAGCAGTACTTC. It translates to CASSWDSISYEQYF.

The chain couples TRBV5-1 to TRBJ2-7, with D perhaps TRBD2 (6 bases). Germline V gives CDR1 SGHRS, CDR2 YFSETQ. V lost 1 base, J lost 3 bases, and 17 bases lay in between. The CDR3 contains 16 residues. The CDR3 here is CASSLLYVEGDYEQYF. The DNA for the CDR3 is TGCGCCAGCAGCTTGCTCTACGTGGAGGGTGACTACGAGCAGTACTTC.

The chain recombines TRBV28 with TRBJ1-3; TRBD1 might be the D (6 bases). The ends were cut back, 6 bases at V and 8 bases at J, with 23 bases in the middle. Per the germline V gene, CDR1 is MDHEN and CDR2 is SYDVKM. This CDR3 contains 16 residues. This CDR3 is CASSKTGYRARDTIYF. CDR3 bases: TGTGCCAGCAGCAAAACCGGATACAGGGCCCGGGACACCATATATTTT.

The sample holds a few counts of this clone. The CDR3 sequence: CASSNYNEQFF. CDR3 bases: TGTGCCAGCAGCAACTACAATGAGCAGTTCTTC. The V and J genes are TRBV6-1 and TRBJ2-1; D remains ambiguous. CDR3 length: 11 residues. V was trimmed by 6 bases and J by 3 bases, leaving 3 bases between them. CDR1 is MNHNS and CDR2 is SASEGT in the germline V gene.

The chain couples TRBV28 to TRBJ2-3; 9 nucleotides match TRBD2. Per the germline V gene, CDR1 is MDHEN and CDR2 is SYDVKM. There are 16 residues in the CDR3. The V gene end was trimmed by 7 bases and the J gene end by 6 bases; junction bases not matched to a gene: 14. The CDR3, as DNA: TGTGCCAGCACTTCAGGGGCTAGCGGGACACAGGATACGCAGTATTTT. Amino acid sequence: CASTSGASGTQDTQYF. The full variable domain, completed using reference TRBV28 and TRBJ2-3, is DVKVTQSSRYLVKRTGEKVFLECVQDMDHENMFWYRQDPGLGLRLIYFSYDVKMKEKGDIPEGYSVSREKKERFSLILESASTNQTSMYLCASTSGASGTQDTQYFGPGTRLTVL.

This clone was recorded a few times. CDR3 DNA sequence: TGTGCCAGCAGCCCCCGGACTAGCGGGGGGGAGCAGTACTTC. Translated, it gives CASSPRTSGGEQYF. V gene TRBV14 combines with J gene TRBJ2-7; 14 bases align to TRBD2. The CDR3 covers 14 residues. The J segment lost 7 bases and the V segment lost 4 bases, leaving 3 bases of the junction unmatched. CDR1 and CDR2 from the germline V gene are SGHDN and FVKESK.

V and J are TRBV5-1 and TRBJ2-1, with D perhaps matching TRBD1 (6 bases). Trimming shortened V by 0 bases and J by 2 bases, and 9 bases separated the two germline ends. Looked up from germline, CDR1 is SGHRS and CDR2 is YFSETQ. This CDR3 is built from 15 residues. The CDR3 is CASSLDRAPYNEQFF. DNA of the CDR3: TGCGCCAGCAGCTTGGACAGGGCTCCCTACAATGAGCAGTTCTTC.

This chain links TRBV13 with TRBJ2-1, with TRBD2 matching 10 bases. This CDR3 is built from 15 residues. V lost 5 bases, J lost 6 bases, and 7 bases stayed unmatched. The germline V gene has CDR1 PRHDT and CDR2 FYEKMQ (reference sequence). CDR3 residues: CASSPTSGVSNEQFF. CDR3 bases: TGTGCCAGCAGCCCCACTAGCGGGGTGAGCAATGAGCAGTTCTTC. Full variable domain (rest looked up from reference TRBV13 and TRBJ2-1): AAGVIQSPRHLIKEKRETATLKCYPIPRHDTVYWYQQGPGQDPQFLISFYEKMQSDKGSIPDRFSAQQFSDYHSELNMSSLELGDSALYFCASSPTSGVSNEQFFGPGTRLTVL.

CDR3 residues: CASKVGGTLPFEQYF. Here the CDR3 DNA reads TGTGCCAGCAAAGTGGGGGGGACACTGCCCTTCGAGCAGTACTTC. This chain connects TRBV6-5 to TRBJ2-7; D might be TRBD2 (7 bases). The CDR3 consists of 15 residues. CDR1 is MNHEY, CDR2 SVGAGI, per germline. The ends were cut back, 7 bases at V and 6 bases at J, with 22 bases in the middle.